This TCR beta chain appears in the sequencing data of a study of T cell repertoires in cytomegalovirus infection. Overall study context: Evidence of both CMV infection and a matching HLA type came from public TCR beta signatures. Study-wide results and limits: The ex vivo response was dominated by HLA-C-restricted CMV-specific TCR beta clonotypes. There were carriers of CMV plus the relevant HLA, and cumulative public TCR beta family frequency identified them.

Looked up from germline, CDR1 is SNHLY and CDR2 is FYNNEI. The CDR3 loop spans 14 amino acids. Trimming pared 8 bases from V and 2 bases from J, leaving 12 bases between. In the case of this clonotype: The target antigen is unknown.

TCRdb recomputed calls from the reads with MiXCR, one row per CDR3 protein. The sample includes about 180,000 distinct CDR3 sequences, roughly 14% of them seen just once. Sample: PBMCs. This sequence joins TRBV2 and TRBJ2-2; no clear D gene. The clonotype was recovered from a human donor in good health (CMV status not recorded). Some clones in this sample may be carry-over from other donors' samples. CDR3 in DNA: TGTGCCAGCGTAACTCTGAAAAACACCGGGGAGCTGTTTTTT. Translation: CASVTLKNTGELFF.